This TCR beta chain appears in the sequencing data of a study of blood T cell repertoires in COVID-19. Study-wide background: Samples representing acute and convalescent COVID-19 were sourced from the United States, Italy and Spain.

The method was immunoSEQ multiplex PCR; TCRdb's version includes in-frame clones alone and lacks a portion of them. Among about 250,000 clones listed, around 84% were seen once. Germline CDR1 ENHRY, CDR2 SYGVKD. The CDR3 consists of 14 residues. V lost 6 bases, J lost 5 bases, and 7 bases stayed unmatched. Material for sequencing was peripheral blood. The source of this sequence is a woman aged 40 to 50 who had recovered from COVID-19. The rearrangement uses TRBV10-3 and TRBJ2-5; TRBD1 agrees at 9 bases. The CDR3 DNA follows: TGTGCCATCAGAGCCGGGACAGGGCCTGAGACCCAGTACTTC. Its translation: CAIRAGTGPETQYF.